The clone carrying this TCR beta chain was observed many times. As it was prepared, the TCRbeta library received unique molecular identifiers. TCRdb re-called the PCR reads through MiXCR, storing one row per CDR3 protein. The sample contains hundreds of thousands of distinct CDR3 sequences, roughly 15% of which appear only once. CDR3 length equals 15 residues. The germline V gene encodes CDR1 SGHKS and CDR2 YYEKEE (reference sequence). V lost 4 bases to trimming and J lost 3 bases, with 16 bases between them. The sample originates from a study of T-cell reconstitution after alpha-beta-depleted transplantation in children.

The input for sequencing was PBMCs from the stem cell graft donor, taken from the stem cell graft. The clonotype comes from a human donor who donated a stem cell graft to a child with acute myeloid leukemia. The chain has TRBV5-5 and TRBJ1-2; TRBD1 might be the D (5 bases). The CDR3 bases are TGTGCCAGCAGCGCCGGGGGACCCGTAGACTATGGCTACACCTTC. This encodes CASSAGGPVDYGYTF. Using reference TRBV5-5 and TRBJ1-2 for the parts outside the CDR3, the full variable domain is DAGVTQSPTHLIKTRGQQVTLRCSPISGHKSVSWYQQVLGQGPQFIFQYYEKEERGRGNFPDRFSARQFPNYSSELNVNALLLGDSALYLCASSAGGPVDYGYTFGSGTRLTVV.